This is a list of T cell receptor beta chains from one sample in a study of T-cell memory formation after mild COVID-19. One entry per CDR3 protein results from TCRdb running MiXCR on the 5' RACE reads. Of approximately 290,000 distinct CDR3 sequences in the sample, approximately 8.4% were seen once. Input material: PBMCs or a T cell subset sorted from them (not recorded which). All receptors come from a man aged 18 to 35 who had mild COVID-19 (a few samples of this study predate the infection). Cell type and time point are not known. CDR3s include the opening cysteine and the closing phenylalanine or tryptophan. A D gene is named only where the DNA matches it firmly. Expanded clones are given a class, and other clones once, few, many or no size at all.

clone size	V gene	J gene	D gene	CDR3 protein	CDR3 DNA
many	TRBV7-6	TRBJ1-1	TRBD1	CASSQGGRIRTEAFF	TGTGCCAGCAGCCAGGGGGGTCGGATACGCACTGAAGCTTTCTTT
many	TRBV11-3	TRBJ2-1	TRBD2	CASSYGLAGGPYNEQFF	TGTGCCAGCAGCTACGGACTAGCGGGGGGGCCCTACAATGAGCAGTTCTTC
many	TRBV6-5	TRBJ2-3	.	CASSYRATDTQYF	TGTGCCAGCAGTTACAGGGCCACAGATACGCAGTATTTT
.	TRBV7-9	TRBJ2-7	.	CASSLGWGVNSYEQYF	TGTGCCAGCAGCTTAGGCTGGGGGGTTAACTCCTACGAGCAGTACTTC
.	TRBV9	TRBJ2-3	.	CASSALPQDTQYF	TGTGCCAGCAGCGCTCTACCCCAAGATACGCAGTATTTT
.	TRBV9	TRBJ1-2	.	CASSPGGYYGYTF	TGTGCCAGCAGCCCCGGCGGGTACTATGGCTACACCTTC
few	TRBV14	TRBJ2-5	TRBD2	CASSARVGLTVQETQYF	TGTGCCAGCAGCGCCCGAGTGGGACTAACTGTCCAAGAGACCCAGTACTTC
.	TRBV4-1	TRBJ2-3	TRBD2	CASRVAGVGTDTQYF	TGCGCCAGCAGAGTTGCGGGGGTTGGCACAGATACGCAGTATTTT
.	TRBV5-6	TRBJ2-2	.	CASSLGVRWGTGELFF	TGTGCCAGCAGCTTGGGAGTCCGTTGGGGGACCGGGGAGCTGTTTTTT
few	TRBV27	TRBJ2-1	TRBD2	CASSSLAGGPVHEQFF	TGTGCCAGCAGTTCTCTAGCGGGGGGCCCGGTCCATGAGCAGTTCTTC
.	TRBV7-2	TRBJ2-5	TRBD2	CASRPRSAGGPETQYF	TGTGCCAGCAGGCCGCGATCGGCGGGGGGGCCAGAGACCCAGTACTTC
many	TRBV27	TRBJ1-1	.	CASSFVGGTEAFF	TGTGCCAGCAGTTTTGTAGGAGGGACTGAAGCTTTCTTT
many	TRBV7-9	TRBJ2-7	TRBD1	CASSFLRDRGHEQYF	TGTGCCAGCAGCTTTCTCCGGGACAGGGGCCACGAGCAGTACTTC
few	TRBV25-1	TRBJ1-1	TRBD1	CASSDAYQGGSEAFF	TGTGCCAGCAGTGACGCTTATCAGGGGGGATCTGAAGCTTTCTTT
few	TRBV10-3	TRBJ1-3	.	CAISERGQFSGNTIYF	TGTGCCATCAGTGAGCGTGGACAGTTCTCTGGAAACACCATATATTTT
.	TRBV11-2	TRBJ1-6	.	CASSLGGALNSPLHF	TGTGCCAGCAGCTTAGGAGGGGCCCTAAATTCACCCCTCCACTTT
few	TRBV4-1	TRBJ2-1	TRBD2	CASSQQLAGTYNEQFF	TGCGCCAGCAGCCAACAACTAGCGGGGACCTACAATGAGCAGTTCTTC
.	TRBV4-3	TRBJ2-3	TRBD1	CASSQDPQGAADTQYF	TGCGCCAGCAGCCAAGATCCCCAGGGGGCCGCAGATACGCAGTATTTT
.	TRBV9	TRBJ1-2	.	CASSGDSAAKHYGYTF	TGTGCCAGCAGCGGTGACAGCGCAGCTAAGCACTATGGCTACACCTTC
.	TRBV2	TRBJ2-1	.	CASLALSSYNEQFF	TGTGCCAGCCTCGCCCTGAGCTCCTACAATGAGCAGTTCTTC
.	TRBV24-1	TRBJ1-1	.	CATSDLGASFNTEAFF	TGTGCCACCAGTGATTTAGGGGCCAGCTTTAACACTGAAGCTTTCTTT
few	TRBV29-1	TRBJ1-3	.	CSVQDTRNTIYF	TGCAGCGTTCAAGATACGCGGAACACCATATATTTT
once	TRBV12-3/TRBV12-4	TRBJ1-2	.	CASSFMGLFYGYTF	TGTGCCAGCAGTTTTATGGGCCTATTCTATGGCTACACCTTC
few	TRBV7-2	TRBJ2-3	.	CASRPPGTDTQYF	TGTGCCAGCAGACCCCCTGGCACAGATACGCAGTATTTT
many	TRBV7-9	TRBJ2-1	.	CASSSTLYNEQFF	TGTGCCAGCAGCTCAACCCTTTACAATGAGCAGTTCTTC
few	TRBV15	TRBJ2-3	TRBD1	CATSSGTASTDTQYF	TGTGCCACCAGCAGCGGGACAGCTAGCACAGATACGCAGTATTTT
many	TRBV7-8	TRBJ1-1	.	CASGYRDPLVTEAFF	TGTGCCAGCGGGTACCGGGACCCCTTGGTCACTGAAGCTTTCTTT
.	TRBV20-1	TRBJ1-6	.	CSAEQGVNSPLHF	TGCAGTGCCGAACAGGGCGTAAATTCACCCCTCCACTTT
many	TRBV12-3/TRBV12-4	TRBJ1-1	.	CASSPGFAEAFF	TGTGCCAGCTCCCCAGGGTTCGCTGAAGCTTTCTTT
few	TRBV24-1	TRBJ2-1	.	CATSDPRRGNEQFF	TGTGCCACCAGTGATCCTAGGCGAGGGAATGAGCAGTTCTTC
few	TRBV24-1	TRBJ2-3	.	CATSAAPGAGVEDTQYF	TGTGCCACCAGTGCCGCGCCGGGGGCGGGGGTGGAAGATACGCAGTATTTT
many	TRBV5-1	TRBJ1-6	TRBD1	CASRLDRVDGSPLHF	TGCGCCAGCAGACTGGACAGGGTGGATGGATCACCCCTCCACTTT
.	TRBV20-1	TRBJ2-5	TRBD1	CSARANRGQETQYF	TGCAGTGCTAGAGCAAACAGGGGCCAAGAGACCCAGTACTTC
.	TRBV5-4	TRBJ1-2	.	CASSSWDNRYGYTF	TGTGCCAGCAGCTCGTGGGACAATCGCTATGGCTACACCTTC
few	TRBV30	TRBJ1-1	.	CAWSEQFKARTRWGTEAFF	TGTGCCTGGAGTGAACAGTTTAAGGCCAGGACGAGATGGGGCACTGAAGCTTTCTTT
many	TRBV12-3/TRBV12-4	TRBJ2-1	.	CASSIDTSSYNEQFF	TGTGCCAGCAGTATAGACACCAGCTCCTACAATGAGCAGTTCTTC
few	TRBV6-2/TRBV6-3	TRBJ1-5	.	CASSGRRDLQPQHF	TGTGCCAGCAGCGGTCGGAGAGACTTGCAGCCCCAGCATTTT
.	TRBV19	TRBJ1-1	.	CASSTRRNTEAFF	TGTGCCAGTAGTACCCGCCGGAACACTGAAGCTTTCTTT
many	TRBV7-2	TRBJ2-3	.	CASGGKVGADTQYF	TGTGCCAGCGGAGGGAAGGTTGGCGCAGATACGCAGTATTTT
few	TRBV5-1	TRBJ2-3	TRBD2	CASCVAGGQNTQYF	TGCGCCAGCTGCGTAGCGGGGGGGCAAAATACGCAGTATTTT
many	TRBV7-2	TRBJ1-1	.	CASSLMDTEAFF	TGTGCCAGCAGCTTAATGGACACTGAAGCTTTCTTT
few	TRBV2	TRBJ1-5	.	CASSDARGNNQPQHF	TGTGCCAGCAGTGATGCCAGGGGTAACAATCAGCCCCAGCATTTT
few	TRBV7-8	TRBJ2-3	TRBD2	CASSVTSGGTDTQYF	TGTGCCAGCAGCGTCACTAGCGGGGGCACAGATACGCAGTATTTT
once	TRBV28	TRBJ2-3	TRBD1	CASRPTGRGDTKYF	TGTGCCAGCAGGCCGACAGGGCGCGGAGATACGAAGTATTTT
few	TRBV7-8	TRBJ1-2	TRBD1	CASSPMGQTNYGYTF	TGTGCCAGCAGCCCTATGGGACAGACTAACTATGGCTACACCTTC
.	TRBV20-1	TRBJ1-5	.	CSARDSNQPQHF	TGCAGTGCTAGAGACAGCAATCAGCCCCAGCATTTT
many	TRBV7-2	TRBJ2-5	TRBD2	CASSSRTSQETQYF	TGTGCCAGCAGCTCGCGGACTAGCCAAGAGACCCAGTACTTC